One sample yielded the 4 T cell receptor beta chains listed below, sequenced in a study of cytotoxic CD8 clonotypes in ibrutinib-treated CLL. The method was immunoSEQ multiplex PCR; TCRdb's version includes in-frame clones alone and lacks a portion of them. The top ten hold 10% to 14% of the sample, which has some 140,000 clones, approximately 89% seen once. Sequencing was performed on PBMCs, taken after 12 months of ibrutinib treatment. The receptors originated from a human donor with chronic lymphocytic leukemia.

The chain employs TRBV4-2 and TRBJ2-1; the D gene is possibly TRBD1 (7 bases). The CDR3 has 17 amino acids. V was pared by 3 bases and J by 6 bases, with 21 bases between. CDR1 is LGHNA, CDR2 YNFKEQ, per germline. CDR3 DNA: TGTGCCAGCAGCCACTTAGCAGGGGGGAGTGGGGCCAATGAGCAGTTCTTC. Translating it yields CASSHLAGGSGANEQFF.

The chain couples TRBV7-2 to TRBJ2-1; D is unclear. The CDR3 loop spans 15 amino acids. The V end was cut by 3 bases, the J end by 6 bases, with 15 bases between. Germline loops: CDR1 SGHTA, CDR2 FQGNSA. The CDR3 reads CASSLRREGINEQFF. The CDR3 DNA follows: TGTGCCAGCAGCTTGAGAAGGGAAGGCATCAATGAGCAGTTCTTC.

The gene calls are TRBV2 and TRBJ2-1; TRBD2 is a possible D gene (6 bases). The CDR3 is 15 amino acids. V lost 7 bases and J lost 0, with 13 bases in between. Germline CDR1 is SNHLY and CDR2 is FYNNEI. The chain's CDR3 is CASNWDSGSYNEQFF. DNA for the CDR3: TGTGCCAGCAATTGGGACTCCGGCTCCTACAATGAGCAGTTCTTC.

The genes are TRBV7-9 and TRBJ2-1; 10 bases map to TRBD2. CDR3 size: 16 residues. V lost 5 bases and J lost 5; bases outside the gene matches: 9. Germline lookup yields CDR1 SEHNR and CDR2 FQNEAQ (reference sequence). The CDR3 nucleotides are TGTGCCAGCAGCGCCAACCTAGCGGGAGTCCACAATGAGCAGTTCTTC. Translating gives CASSANLAGVHNEQFF.